This TCR beta chain was obtained from a study of CD8 T cells in Susac syndrome. Random-hexamer reverse transcription was applied to about 0.45 to 1 ug RNA. TCRdb passed the immunoSEQ multiplex PCR reads through MiXCR, listing each CDR3 protein once. This sample has about 210,000 distinct CDR3 sequences, with over 90% found just once. V was cut by 5 bases and J by 4 bases, with 14 bases left in between. The CDR3 is 13 amino acids. CDR1 is SQVTM and CDR2 is ANQGSEA in the germline V gene. Sequencing was done on a sample of CD4+ T cells from PBMCs. V usage is TRBV29-1 and J usage is TRBJ1-1; maybe TRBD1 (6 bases). The sequence came from a human donor with Susac syndrome. CDR3 coding DNA: TGCAGCGTTTTCGGGGGCTGGGGCACTGAAGCTTTCTTT. This codes for CSVFGGWGTEAFF. Filled out from reference TRBV29-1 and TRBJ1-1, the complete variable domain reads SAVISQKPSRDICQRGTSLTIQCQVDSQVTMMFWYRQQPGQSLTLIATANQGSEATYESGFVIDKFPISRPNLTFSTLTVSNMSPEDSSIYLCSVFGGWGTEAFFGQGTRLTVV.